This TCR beta chain stems from a study of T cell responses to AZD1222 COVID-19 vaccine. Concerning this clone: Its antigen is unknown.

Study-level points and caveats: Clonal diversity was possibly underestimated, and the donors were mostly white British, with more females. Once two AZD1222 doses were given, Spike-specific TCR breadth and depth went up. CD4 TCRs linked to vaccination spanned spike, dominating at 160-218 and 743-854.

Some clones are missing from TCRdb's copy, which holds only in-frame ones; the method was immunoSEQ multiplex PCR. The repertoire includes about 100,000 clones, around 87% of them detected once, and approximately 5% sits in the top ten. Germline V gene sequence: CDR1 SGHAT, CDR2 FQNNGV. The CDR3 is 15 amino acids. V was pared by 2 bases and J by 2 bases, with 3 bases of the junction left unmatched. This receptor was identified in an adult in good health. This chain joins TRBV11-2 and TRBJ2-3; TRBD2 agrees at 8 bases. The sample consisted of peripheral blood, taken on day 0 of AZD1222 vaccination. CDR3 sequence: CASSLTSGYTDTQYF. As DNA, the CDR3 is TGTGCCAGCAGCTTAACTAGCGGCTACACAGATACGCAGTATTTT.